Given below is one T cell receptor (beta chain) in context. What it binds is not known. The CDR3 consists of 13 residues. Germline values: CDR1 KGHSH, CDR2 LQKENI. V was trimmed by 0 bases and J by 2 bases, leaving 3 bases between them. This entry belongs to a study of OX40 agonist ivuxolimab in advanced cancers. Whole-study findings and limits: Partial responders dosed at 0.1-3.0 mg/kg displayed clonal expansion ranking among the lowest.

TCRdb keeps only in-frame clones here, not all; method: immunoSEQ multiplex PCR. The sample lists approximately 88,000 clones, around nine tenths seen once, with 0.25% to 0.3% in the top ten. The chain carries TRBV18 and TRBJ2-3; D gene uncertain. This clonotype was obtained from an adult with an advanced solid tumor such as melanoma, head and neck, liver or kidney cancer. The sequencing used CD4+ or CD8+ T cells sorted from blood, collected in a trial of the OX40 agonist ivuxolimab. CDR3 sequence reads: CASSPPITDTQYF. CDR3 DNA sequence: TGTGCCAGCTCACCACCGATCACAGATACGCAGTATTTT.